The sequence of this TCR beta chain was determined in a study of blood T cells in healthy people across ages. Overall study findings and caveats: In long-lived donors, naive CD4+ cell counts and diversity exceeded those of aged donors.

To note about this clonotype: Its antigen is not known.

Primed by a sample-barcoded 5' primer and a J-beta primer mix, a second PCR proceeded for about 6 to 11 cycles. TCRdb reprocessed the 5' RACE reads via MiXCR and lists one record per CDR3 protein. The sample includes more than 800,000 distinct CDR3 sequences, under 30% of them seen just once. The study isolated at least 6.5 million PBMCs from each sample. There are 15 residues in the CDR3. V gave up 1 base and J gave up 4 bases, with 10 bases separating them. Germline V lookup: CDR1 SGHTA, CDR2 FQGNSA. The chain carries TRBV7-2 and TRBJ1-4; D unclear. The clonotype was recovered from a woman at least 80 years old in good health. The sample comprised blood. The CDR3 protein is CASSLDGRHNEKLFF. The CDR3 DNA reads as TGTGCCAGCAGCTTAGACGGCAGACATAATGAAAAACTGTTTTTT.